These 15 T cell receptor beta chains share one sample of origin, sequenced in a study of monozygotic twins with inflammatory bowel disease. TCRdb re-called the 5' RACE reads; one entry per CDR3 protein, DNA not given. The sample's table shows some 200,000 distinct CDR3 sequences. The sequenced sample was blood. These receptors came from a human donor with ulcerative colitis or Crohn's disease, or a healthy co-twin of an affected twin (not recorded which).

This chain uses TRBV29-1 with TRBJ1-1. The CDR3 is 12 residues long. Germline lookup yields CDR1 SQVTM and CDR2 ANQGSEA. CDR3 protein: CSGLGGHSEAFF.

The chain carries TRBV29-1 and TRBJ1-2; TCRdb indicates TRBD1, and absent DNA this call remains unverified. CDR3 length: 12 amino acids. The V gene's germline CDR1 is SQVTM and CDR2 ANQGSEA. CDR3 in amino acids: CSVESGAYGYTF.

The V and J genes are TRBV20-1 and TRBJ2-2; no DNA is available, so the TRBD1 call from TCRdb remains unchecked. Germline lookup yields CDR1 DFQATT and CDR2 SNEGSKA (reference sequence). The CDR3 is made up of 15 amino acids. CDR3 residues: CSAPPDRGATGELFF.

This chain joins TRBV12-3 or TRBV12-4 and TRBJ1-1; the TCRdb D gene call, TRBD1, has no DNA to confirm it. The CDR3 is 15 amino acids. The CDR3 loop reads CASSLGDPRNTEAFF.

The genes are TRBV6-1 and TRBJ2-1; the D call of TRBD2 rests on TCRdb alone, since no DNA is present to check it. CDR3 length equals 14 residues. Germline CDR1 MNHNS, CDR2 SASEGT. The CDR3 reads CATRGLAGRNEQFF.

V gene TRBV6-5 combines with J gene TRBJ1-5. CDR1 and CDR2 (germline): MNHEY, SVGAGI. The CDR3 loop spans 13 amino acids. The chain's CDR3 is CASSYAPDQPQHF.

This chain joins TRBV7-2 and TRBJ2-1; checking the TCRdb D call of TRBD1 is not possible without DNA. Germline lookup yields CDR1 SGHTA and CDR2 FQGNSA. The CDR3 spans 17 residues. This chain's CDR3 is CASSLWGAEGGYNEQFF.

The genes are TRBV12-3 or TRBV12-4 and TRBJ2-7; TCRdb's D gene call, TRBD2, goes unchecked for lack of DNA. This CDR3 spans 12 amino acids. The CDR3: CASSSGRNEQYF.

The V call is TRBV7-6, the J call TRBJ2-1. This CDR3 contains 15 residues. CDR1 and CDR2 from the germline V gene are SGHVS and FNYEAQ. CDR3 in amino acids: CASSLVHSPYNEQFF.

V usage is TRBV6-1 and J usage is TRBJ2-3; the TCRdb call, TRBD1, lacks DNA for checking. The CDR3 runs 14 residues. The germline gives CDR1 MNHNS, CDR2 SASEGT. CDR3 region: CASSRGVWTDTQYF.

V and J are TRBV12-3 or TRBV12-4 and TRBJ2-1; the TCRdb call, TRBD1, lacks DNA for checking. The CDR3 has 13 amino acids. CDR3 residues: CASGTGLNSEQFF.

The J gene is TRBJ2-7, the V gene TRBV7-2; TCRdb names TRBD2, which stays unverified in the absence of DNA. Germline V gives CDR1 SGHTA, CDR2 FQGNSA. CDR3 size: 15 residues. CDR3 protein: CASSSASPRLGEQYF.

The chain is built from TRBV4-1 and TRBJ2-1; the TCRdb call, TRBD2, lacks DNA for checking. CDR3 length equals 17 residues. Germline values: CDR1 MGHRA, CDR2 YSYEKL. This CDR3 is CASSQEGLAGGLGEQFF.

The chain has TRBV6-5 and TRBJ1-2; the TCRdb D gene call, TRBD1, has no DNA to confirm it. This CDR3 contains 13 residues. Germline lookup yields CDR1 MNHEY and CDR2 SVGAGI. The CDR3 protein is CASGTRTGNGYTF.

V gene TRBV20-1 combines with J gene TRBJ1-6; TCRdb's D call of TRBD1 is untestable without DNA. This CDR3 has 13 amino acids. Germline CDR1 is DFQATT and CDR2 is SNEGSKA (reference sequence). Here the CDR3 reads CSARTDFNSPLHF.